A selection of T cell receptor beta chains follows, all from one sample in a study of OX40 agonist ivuxolimab in advanced cancers. Clones were sequenced by immunoSEQ multiplex PCR, and TCRdb holds only the in-frame ones, with some missing. The sample has under 85,000 clones, 88% seen once. Sequencing used CD4+ or CD8+ T cells sorted from blood, obtained in a trial of the OX40 agonist ivuxolimab. Source of these receptors: an adult with an advanced solid tumor such as melanoma, head and neck, liver or kidney cancer. CDR3s include the opening cysteine and the closing phenylalanine or tryptophan. D genes are given only for firm matches. Rows may omit the clone size; those that give it use once, few, many or a size class.

NA	TRBV10-3	TRBJ1-5	NA	TGTGCCATCAGTGACTCGGCCGATGGGCCCCAGCATTTT	CAISDSADGPQHF
TRBD1	TRBV5-1	TRBJ1-1	NA	TGCGCCAGCAGCTTGGTTGGACAGGGTGTGTCTGAAGCTTTCTTT	CASSLVGQGVSEAFF
NA	TRBV2	TRBJ2-1	NA	TGTGCCAGCAGTGAATGGGGAAATATCGCTGAGCAGTTCTTC	CASSEWGNIAEQFF
NA	TRBV6-1	TRBJ2-1	NA	TGTGCCAGCAGTGATGGGGACCTGTCCCAGTTCTTC	CASSDGDLSQFF
NA	TRBV2	TRBJ1-2	NA	TGTGCCAGCAGATTCTCGGAAAACTATGGCTACACCTTC	CASRFSENYGYTF
TRBD2	TRBV5-6	TRBJ2-5	NA	TGTGCCAGCAGCTTGTCCAGCGGGGCGGAGACCCAGTACTTC	CASSLSSGAETQYF
NA	TRBV7-9	TRBJ1-6	NA	TGTGCCAGCAGCTTAGAGAGGGACTCACCCCTCCACTTT	CASSLERDSPLHF
TRBD1	TRBV19	TRBJ1-1	NA	TGTGCCAGTACGCGGACAGGGGGTGCGGGCACTGAAGCTTTCTTT	CASTRTGGAGTEAFF
NA	TRBV27	TRBJ2-1	NA	TGTGCCAGCAGTTTAGGAGCGAGCTCCTACAATGAGCAGTTCTTC	CASSLGASSYNEQFF
NA	TRBV7-9	TRBJ1-1	few	TGTGCCAGCAGACGGACAGATGAAGCTTTCTTT	CASRRTDEAFF